This T cell receptor beta chain was documented in a study of blood T cell repertoires in COVID-19. Overall study context: COVID-19 samples, acute and convalescent, were from the United States, Italy and Spain. Sample material is recorded as cDNA or gDNA derived from T cells, B-cell-depleted T cells, or PBMCs.

Some clones are missing from TCRdb's copy, which holds only in-frame ones; the method was immunoSEQ multiplex PCR. The repertoire holds roughly 150,000 clones, with around 80% as singletons. The CDR3 covers 15 residues. The junction had 8 bases not matched to a gene; V was cut back by 6 bases and J by 5 bases. Germline CDR1 reads SGHTA; CDR2 reads FQGNSA. The receptor was isolated from a woman at least 80 years old with active or convalescent COVID-19. The sequencing input was peripheral blood. The chain employs TRBV7-2 and TRBJ2-2; 8 nucleotides agree with TRBD1. CDR3: CASSLDRGWTGELFF. The CDR3 DNA reads as TGTGCCAGCAGTCTCGACAGGGGATGGACCGGGGAGCTGTTTTTT.